The T cell receptor beta chain described here comes from a study of CD8 T cells in Susac syndrome. In regard to this clonotype: Antigen unknown.

Patients having Susac syndrome satisfied recently defined diagnostic criteria for definite or probable disease. Random hexamers served to reverse transcribe about 0.45 to 1 ug RNA. Multiplex PCR with immunoSEQ amplified the TCR beta CDR3 across 54 Vbeta and 13 Jbeta. TCRdb re-analysed the immunoSEQ multiplex PCR reads in MiXCR, keeping a single row per CDR3 protein. Here the sample spans some 150,000 distinct CDR3 sequences, roughly 94% being singletons. Whole-study results and caveats: Regarding the TCR sequencing and HLA analysis, the study admitted that a relatively small number of individuals were involved.

The germline V gene encodes CDR1 LGHNA and CDR2 YNFKEQ. CDR3 size: 16 residues. The V and J ends lost 5 bases and 6 bases respectively, with 21 bases between them. The receptor was derived from a human donor with Susac syndrome. The sequencing input was CD4+ T cells from PBMCs. This chain uses TRBV4-2 with TRBJ2-3; D may correspond to TRBD1 or TRBD2 (5 bases each). DNA of the CDR3: TGTGCCAGCAGCAGTCTTTTCGGGGCCGATTCCGATACGCAGTATTTT. Translation: CASSSLFGADSDTQYF.